These 20 T cell receptor beta chains originate from one sample sequenced in a study of T cells in women clearing cervical HPV infection. Clones were read by immunoSEQ multiplex PCR, and TCRdb kept only the in-frame ones, dropping some. Recorded for this sample: 35,000 to 45,000 clones. Sequencing used blood buffy coat. These receptors were obtained from a woman between 18 and 70 years old with a cervical HPV16 infection that either progressed to CIN3+ or cleared (not recorded which).

In the case of this clone: The CDR3 end lies 3 residues beyond the end of the read and is filled in from the germline J gene. This chain connects TRBV19 to TRBJ2-1; D is unresolved. Germline lookup yields CDR1 LNHDA and CDR2 SQIVND (reference sequence). This CDR3 is 14 amino acids long. V lost 1 base, J lost 6 bases, and 10 bases lay in between. CDR3 DNA (partial): TGTGCCAGTAGTATAGTTAACGGTGGCAATGAG. It yields the protein CASSIVNGGNE. The full CDR3 protein is CASSIVNGGNEQFF.

CDR3 amino acids: CASSWTGPEAFF. The covered CDR3 bases are TGTGCCAGTAGCTGGACAGGGCCTGAA. The chain is built from TRBV19 and TRBJ1-1; 8 nucleotides align to TRBD1. The CDR3 extends 3 residues past the end of the read, so its final part is completed from the germline J gene. The V gene's germline CDR1 is LNHDA and CDR2 SQIVND (reference sequence). J gave up 6 bases and V 6 bases, and 3 bases lay outside the gene matches. The CDR3 consists of 12 residues.

A word on this clone: The read gets to within 3 residues of the CDR3 end, and the germline J gene fills in the rest. J is TRBJ2-5 and V is TRBV20-1, with D possibly matching TRBD1 (5 bases). The CDR3 length is 14 residues. Trimming removed 0 bases at V and 7 bases at J, with 15 bases between. Germline CDR1 and CDR2: DFQATT and SNEGSKA (reference sequence). This CDR3 is CSARDQGREATQYF. Partial CDR3 DNA: TGCAGTGCTAGAGATCAGGGCAGGGAAGCGACC.

In regard to this clone: The sequence runs out 3 residues before the end of the CDR3; the remainder is reconstructed from the germline J gene. This chain joins TRBV18 and TRBJ1-1; 10 bases agree with TRBD1. Germline lookup yields CDR1 KGHSH and CDR2 LQKENI. V lost 0 bases and J lost 4; bases outside the gene matches: 2. CDR3 length: 15 residues. The covered CDR3 bases are TGTGCCAGCTCACCACCGGACAGGGGGGGCACTGAA. It is translated as CASSPPDRGGTE. The complete CDR3 sequence is CASSPPDRGGTEAFF.

Notes on this clone: Sequencing ends 3 residues short of the CDR3 end; the germline J gene provides the rest. The V call is TRBV19, the J call TRBJ2-3, with 7 bases identical to TRBD1. This CDR3 contains 14 residues. The germline gives CDR1 LNHDA, CDR2 SQIVND (reference sequence). The CDR3 here is CASQRQGAGQPQYF. Incomplete CDR3 DNA: TGTGCCTCACAGAGACAGGGAGCAGGTCAGCCG.

Concerning this clone itself: The read ends 3 residues shy of where the CDR3 ends; the end is completed using the germline J gene. This chain links TRBV20-1 with TRBJ2-5, with 9 bases identical to TRBD2. Losses at the gene ends were 3 bases for V and 4 bases for J; bases not matched to a gene: 9. CDR3 length equals 15 residues. CDR1 DFQATT and CDR2 SNEGSKA come from the germline V gene (reference sequence). The chain's CDR3 is CSARGIAGVLETQYF. The part of the CDR3 DNA that was read is TGCAGTGCTAGGGGTATAGCGGGAGTATTAGAGACC.

Remarks on this clone: The CDR3 end lies 3 residues beyond the end of the read and is filled in from the germline J gene. The chain recombines TRBV19 with TRBJ2-1, with 12 bases matching TRBD2. CDR3 length equals 15 residues. The ends lost 5 bases at V and 9 bases at J; junction bases unmatched: 8. CDR1 LNHDA and CDR2 SQIVND come from the germline V gene (reference sequence). The CDR3 loop is CASSHTSGRSSEQFF. Incomplete CDR3 DNA: TGTGCCAGTAGTCATACTAGCGGGAGGTCGAGTGAG.

As to this clone: The CDR3 end falls 3 residues outside the read, so it is completed with the germline J gene. The rearrangement uses TRBV12-3 or TRBV12-4 and TRBJ2-7, with 9 bases that match TRBD2. The V segment lost 4 bases and the J segment 2 bases; nucleotides outside the gene matches: 3. The CDR3 has 14 amino acids. The sequenced CDR3 bases are TGTGCCAGCAGTTGGGCTAGCGGGACCTACGAG. It yields the protein CASSWASGTYE. The CDR3 in full is CASSWASGTYEQYF.

Note on this clone: One junction end disagrees with the germline gene, perhaps due to a read error. The read terminates 3 residues ahead of where the CDR3 ends, so the germline J gene completes it. Other DNA sequences in the same sample also yield this CDR3. The V call is TRBV6-2 or TRBV6-3, the J call TRBJ1-3; a possible D gene is TRBD1 (6 bases). This CDR3 has 16 amino acids. The germline CDR1 and CDR2 sequences are MNHEY and SVGEGT. CDR3 protein: CASSYSQGTGGNTIYF. The covered CDR3 bases are TGTGCCAGCAGTTACTCTCAGGGGACCGGCGGAAACACG.

Comment on this clone: With the read ending 3 residues before the CDR3 end, the germline J gene is used to fill in that end. V gene TRBV20-1 combines with J gene TRBJ2-3, with 9 nucleotides matching TRBD2. V was pared by 0 bases and J by 4 bases, with 5 bases of the junction left unmatched. CDR1 DFQATT and CDR2 SNEGSKA come from the germline V gene (reference sequence). The CDR3 totals 15 residues. CDR3 DNA (partial): TGCAGTGCTAGAGATGCGGGAGGGCCCTCAGATACG. This sequence encodes CSARDAGGPSDT. The entire CDR3 is CSARDAGGPSDTQYF.

Regarding this clone: The read finishes 3 residues shy of the CDR3 end, and the germline J gene is used to complete it. V usage is TRBV6-1 and J usage is TRBJ1-6; 11 nucleotides align to TRBD1. Germline V gene sequence: CDR1 MNHNS, CDR2 SASEGT. With V trimmed by 4 bases and J by 7 bases, 3 bases remained unmatched. The CDR3 loop spans 15 amino acids. The CDR3 bases that were read are TGTGCCAGCAGTGTAGGACAGGGGGCGAATTCACCC. Encoded protein: CASSVGQGANSP. The entire CDR3 reads CASSVGQGANSPLHF.

Turning to this clone: The CDR3 end lies 3 residues beyond the end of the read and is filled in from the germline J gene. The V call is TRBV10-1, the J call TRBJ2-7, with 9 bases identical to TRBD2. In germline, CDR1 is WNHNN, CDR2 SYGVQD (reference sequence). J gave up 4 bases and V 4 bases, and 11 bases lay outside the gene matches. The CDR3 contains 16 residues. CDR3: CASSVLSGSLEYEQYF. The DNA read from the CDR3 is TGCGCCAGCAGTGTTCTTAGCGGGAGCCTAGAATACGAG.

As for this clone: The observed sequence ends 3 residues before the CDR3 terminus, with the missing tail filled in from the germline J gene. The J gene is TRBJ2-5, the V gene TRBV5-1, with a possible D match to TRBD1 (5 bases). Germline lookup yields CDR1 SGHRS and CDR2 YFSETQ. This CDR3 is built from 15 residues. CDR3 residues: CASSLNVLATDTQYF. The DNA read from the CDR3 is TGCGCCAGCAGCTTAAATGTGCTTGCGACAGATACC.

On this clone: The read is 3 residues too short to cover the CDR3 end, so that end is filled in from the germline J gene. The genes are TRBV30 and TRBJ2-4; D might be TRBD1 (6 bases). The CDR3 has 11 amino acids. Germline lookup yields CDR1 GTSNPN and CDR2 SVGIG (reference sequence). CDR3 region: CAWTGDTGQYF. The sequenced part of the CDR3 DNA is TGTGCCTGGACCGGGGACACGGGT.

Comments on this clone: With the read ending 3 residues before the CDR3 end, the germline J gene is used to fill in that end. V is TRBV20-1 and J is TRBJ2-7; 9 positions match TRBD1. The germline V gene has CDR1 DFQATT and CDR2 SNEGSKA (reference sequence). This CDR3 has 17 residues. The V gene end was trimmed by 4 bases and the J gene end by 3 bases; junction bases not matched to a gene: 16. The CDR3 loop reads CSATGQGNSGVGYEQYF. Incomplete CDR3 DNA: TGCAGTGCTACGGGACAGGGAAATTCAGGGGTCGGCTACGAG.

As concerns this clone: With the read ending 3 residues before the CDR3 end, the germline J gene is used to fill in that end. The V call is TRBV7-2, the J call TRBJ2-7, with 8 bases lining up with TRBD2. V was clipped by 5 bases and J by 5 bases; unmatched bases: 8. Germline CDR1 and CDR2: SGHTA and FQGNSA. The CDR3 is 14 residues long. The CDR3: CASSQRTSFHEQYF. Partial CDR3 DNA: TGTGCCAGCAGCCAAAGGACTAGCTTCCACGAG.

The CDR3 spells CSAHLRAGYEQYF. Partial CDR3 DNA: TGCAGTGCCCATCTGAGGGCGGGCTACGAG. The gene calls are TRBV20-1 and TRBJ2-7; D possibly corresponds to TRBD2 (5 bases). The read comes to an end 3 residues before the CDR3 does, leaving the germline J gene to fill in the end. Germline values: CDR1 DFQATT, CDR2 SNEGSKA (reference sequence). V lost 6 bases and J lost 3, with 15 bases in between. This CDR3 is 13 amino acids long.

Details on this clone: The sequenced fragment ends 3 residues before the CDR3 boundary, so the rest is inferred from the germline J gene. The chain employs TRBV6-2 or TRBV6-3 and TRBJ1-2; D not certain. This CDR3 has 13 residues. Germline-derived CDR1 and CDR2 are MNHEY and SVGEGT. The part of the CDR3 DNA that was read is TGTGCCAGTGTCCGAGCGGGAGCGTACGAC. Encoded protein: CASVRAGAYD. The complete CDR3 protein is CASVRAGAYDYTF.

A note on this clone: The observed sequence ends 3 residues before the CDR3 terminus, with the missing tail filled in from the germline J gene. V is TRBV7-6 and J is TRBJ1-2; TRBD1 might be the D (5 bases). Germline CDR1 SGHVS, CDR2 FNYEAQ. The CDR3 length is 15 residues. The covered CDR3 bases are TGTGCCAGCAGCTCCGGGACTAGCGGTAGGGATACC. Amino acids: CASSSGTSGRDT. The CDR3 in full is CASSSGTSGRDTYTF. The complete variable domain, with remaining parts taken from reference TRBV7-6 and TRBJ1-2, reads GAGVSQSPRYKVTKRGQDVALRCDPISGHVSLYWYRQALGQGPEFLTYFNYEAQQDKSGLPNDRFSAERPEGSISTLTIQRTEQRDSAMYRCASSSGTSGRDTYTFGSGTRLTVV.

As concerns this clone: The read ends 3 residues shy of where the CDR3 ends; the end is completed using the germline J gene. V and J are TRBV12-5 and TRBJ1-2, with D perhaps TRBD1 (6 bases). The germline V gene encodes CDR1 LGHNT and CDR2 FRNRAP. Trimming took 0 bases from V and 0 from J, leaving 17 bases between them. This CDR3 has 18 residues. CDR3 residues: CASGLVIVGASTNYGYTF. CDR3 DNA (partial): TGTGCTAGTGGTTTGGTAATCGTGGGGGCCTCCACTAACTATGGC.